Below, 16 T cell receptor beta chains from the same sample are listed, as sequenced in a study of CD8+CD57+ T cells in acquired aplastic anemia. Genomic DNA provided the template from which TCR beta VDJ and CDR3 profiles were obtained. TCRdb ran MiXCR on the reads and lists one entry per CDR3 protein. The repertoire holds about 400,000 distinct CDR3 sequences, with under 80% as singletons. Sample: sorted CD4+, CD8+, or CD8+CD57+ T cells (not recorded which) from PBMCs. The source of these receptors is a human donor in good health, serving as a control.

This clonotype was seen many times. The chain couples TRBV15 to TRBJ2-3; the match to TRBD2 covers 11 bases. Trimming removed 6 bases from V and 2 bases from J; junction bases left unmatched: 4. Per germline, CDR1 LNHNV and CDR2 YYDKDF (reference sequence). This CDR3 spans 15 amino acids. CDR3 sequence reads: CATRLSGGVTDTQYF. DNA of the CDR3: TGTGCCACCAGGCTTAGCGGGGGGGTCACAGATACGCAGTATTTT.

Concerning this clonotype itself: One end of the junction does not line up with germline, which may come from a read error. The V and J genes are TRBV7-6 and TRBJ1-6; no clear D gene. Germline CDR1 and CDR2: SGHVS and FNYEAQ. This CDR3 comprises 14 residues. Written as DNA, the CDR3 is TGTACCAGCAGCCCCGTGGCCAGTCACACTCACCTTCACTTT. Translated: CTSSPVASHTHLHF.

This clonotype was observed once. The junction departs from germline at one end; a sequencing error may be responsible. The CDR3 reads CAGREGGVGGEKLFF. For the CDR3, the DNA is TGTGCCGGCAGGGAGGGAGGGGTGGGCGGTGAAAAACTGTTTTTT. The gene calls are TRBV2 and TRBJ1-4; a weak D match, TRBD1 (5 bases). CDR3 length equals 15 residues. The germline CDR1 and CDR2 sequences are SNHLY and FYNNEI. Together with reference TRBV2 and TRBJ1-4, the CDR3 gives the full variable domain: EPEVTQTPSHQVTQMGQEVILRCVPISNHLYFYWYRQILGQKVEFLVSFYNNEISEKSEIFDDQFSVERPDGSNFTLKIRSTKLEDSAMYFCAGREGGVGGEKLFFGSGTQLSVL.

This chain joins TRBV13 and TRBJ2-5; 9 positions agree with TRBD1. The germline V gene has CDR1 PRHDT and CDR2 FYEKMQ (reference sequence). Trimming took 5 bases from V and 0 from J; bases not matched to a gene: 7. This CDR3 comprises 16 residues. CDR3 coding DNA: TGTGCCAGCAGCGTACGGACAGGGGTTTACCAAGAGACCCAGTACTTC. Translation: CASSVRTGVYQETQYF.

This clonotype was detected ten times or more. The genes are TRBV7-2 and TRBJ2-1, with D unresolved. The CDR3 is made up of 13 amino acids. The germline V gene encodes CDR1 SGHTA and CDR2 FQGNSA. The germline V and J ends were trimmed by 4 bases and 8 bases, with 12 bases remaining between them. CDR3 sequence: CASSSFVADEQFF. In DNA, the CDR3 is TGTGCCAGCAGCTCTTTCGTTGCAGATGAGCAGTTCTTC.

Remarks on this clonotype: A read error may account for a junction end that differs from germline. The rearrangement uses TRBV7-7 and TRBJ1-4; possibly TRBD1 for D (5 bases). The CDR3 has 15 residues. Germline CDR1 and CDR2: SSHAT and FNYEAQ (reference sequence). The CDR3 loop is CASTSGAGDKETLFF. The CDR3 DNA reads TGTGCTAGCACTTCCGGGGCGGGGGATAAAGAGACACTGTTTTTT.

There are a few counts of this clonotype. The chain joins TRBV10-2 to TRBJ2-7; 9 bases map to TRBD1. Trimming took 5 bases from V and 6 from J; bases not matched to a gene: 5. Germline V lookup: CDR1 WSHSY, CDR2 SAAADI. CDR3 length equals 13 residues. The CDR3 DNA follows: TGCGCCAGCAGTTCGGGACAGGGCAGCGAGCAGTACTTC. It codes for CASSSGQGSEQYF.

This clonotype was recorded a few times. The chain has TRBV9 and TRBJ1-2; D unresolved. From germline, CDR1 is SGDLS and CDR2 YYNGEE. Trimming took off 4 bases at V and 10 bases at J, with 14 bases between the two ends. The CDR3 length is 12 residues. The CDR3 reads CASSLLGMSYTF. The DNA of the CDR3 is TGTGCCAGCAGCCTGCTAGGGATGTCCTACACCTTC.

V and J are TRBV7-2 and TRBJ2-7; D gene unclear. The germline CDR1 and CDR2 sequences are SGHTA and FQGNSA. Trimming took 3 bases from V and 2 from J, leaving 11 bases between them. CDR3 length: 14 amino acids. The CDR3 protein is CASSFVAFAYEQYF. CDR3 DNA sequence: TGTGCCAGCAGCTTTGTTGCGTTTGCCTACGAGCAGTACTTC.

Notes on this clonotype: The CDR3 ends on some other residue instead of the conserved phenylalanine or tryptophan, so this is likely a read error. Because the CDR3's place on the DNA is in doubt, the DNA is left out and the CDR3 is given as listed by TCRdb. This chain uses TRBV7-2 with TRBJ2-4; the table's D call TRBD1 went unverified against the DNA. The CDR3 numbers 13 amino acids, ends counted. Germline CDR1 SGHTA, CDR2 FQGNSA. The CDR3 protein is CASSVGADTQHYG.

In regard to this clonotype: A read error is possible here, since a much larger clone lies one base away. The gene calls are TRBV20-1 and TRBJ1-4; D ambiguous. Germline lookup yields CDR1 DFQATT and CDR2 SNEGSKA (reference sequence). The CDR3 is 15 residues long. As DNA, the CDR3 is TGCAGTGCTAGAGAGGGGTACGGGGTTGATGAAAAACTGGTTTTT. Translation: CSAREGYGVDEKLVF.

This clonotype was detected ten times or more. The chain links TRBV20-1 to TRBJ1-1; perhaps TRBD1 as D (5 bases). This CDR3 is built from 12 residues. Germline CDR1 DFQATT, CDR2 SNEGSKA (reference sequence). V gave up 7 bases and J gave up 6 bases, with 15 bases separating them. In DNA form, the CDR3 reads TGCAGTGTGCCGAGGGGAGACGCTGAAGCTTTCTTT. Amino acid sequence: CSVPRGDAEAFF.

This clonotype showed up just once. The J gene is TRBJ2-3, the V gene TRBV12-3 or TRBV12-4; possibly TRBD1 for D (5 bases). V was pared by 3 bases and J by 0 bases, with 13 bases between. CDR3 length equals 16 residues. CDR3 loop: CASSFLPTGSTDTQYF. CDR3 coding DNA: TGTGCCAGCAGTTTTCTCCCCACAGGCAGCACAGATACGCAGTATTTT.

The DNA for the CDR3 is TGTGCCAGCAGTGAAGCCGTTTCGACAGGCTCTGGAAACACCATATATTTT. As protein: CASSEAVSTGSGNTIYF. The rearrangement links TRBV6-1 to TRBJ1-3; D is perhaps TRBD1 (6 bases). The length of the CDR3 is 17 residues. Between the trimmed V and J ends, which lost 0 bases and 0 bases, there was a span of 12 bases. In germline, CDR1 is MNHNS, CDR2 SASEGT.

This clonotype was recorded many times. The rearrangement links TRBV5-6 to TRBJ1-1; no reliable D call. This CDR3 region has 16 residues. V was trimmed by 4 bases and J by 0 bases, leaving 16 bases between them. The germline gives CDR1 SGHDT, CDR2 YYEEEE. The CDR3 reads CASSLGRWVMNTEAFF. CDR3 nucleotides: TGTGCCAGCAGCCTGGGTCGGTGGGTTATGAACACTGAAGCTTTCTTT.

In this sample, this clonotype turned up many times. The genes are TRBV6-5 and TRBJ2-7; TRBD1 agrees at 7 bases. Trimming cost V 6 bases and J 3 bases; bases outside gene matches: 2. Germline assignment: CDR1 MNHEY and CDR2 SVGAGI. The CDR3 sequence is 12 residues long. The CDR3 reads CASSRTGYEQYF. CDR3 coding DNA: TGTGCCAGCAGCAGGACAGGCTACGAGCAGTACTTC.